The 6 T cell receptor beta chains below come from one sample, sequenced in a study of identical twins. MiXCR was run by TCRdb on the 5' RACE reads, yielding one entry per CDR3 protein. The table has some 900,000 distinct CDR3 sequences, roughly an eighth seen once. The data were also submitted as part of a second study, on yellow fever vaccine responses in identical twins.

Sequenced sample: PBMCs. These receptors came from a woman aged 18-35 years in good health.

This clonotype was detected only a few times. The CDR3 DNA reads TGTGCCAGCTCACCGGATGCTAGCGAGGCCCATGAGCAGTTCTTC. It yields the protein CASSPDASEAHEQFF. The chain combines TRBV18 with TRBJ2-1, with TRBD2 as a possible D gene (6 bases). CDR3 length: 15 residues. V lost 3 bases and J 8 bases, leaving 17 bases between the germline ends. CDR1 and CDR2 (germline): KGHSH, LQKENI.

This clonotype was detected many times. This sequence joins TRBV5-1 and TRBJ2-4; 7 bases line up with TRBD1. The length of the CDR3 is 13 residues. V dropped 5 bases and J dropped 5; count of bases not matched to a gene: 4. Germline assignment: CDR1 SGHRS and CDR2 YFSETQ. CDR3 nucleotide sequence: TGCGCCAGCAGTGAGGGGGCGGAAAACATTCAGTACTTC. Translation gives CASSEGAENIQYF.

The chain joins TRBV13 to TRBJ2-1, with TRBD1 as a possible D gene (5 bases). Looked up from germline, CDR1 is PRHDT and CDR2 is FYEKMQ (reference sequence). V was shortened by 3 bases and J by 0 bases, with 12 bases between the two germline ends. The CDR3 has 16 amino acids. For the CDR3, the DNA is TGTGCCAGCAGCTTTCGAAGACAGTACTCCTACAATGAGCAGTTCTTC. Translated: CASSFRRQYSYNEQFF.

The chain links TRBV12-3 or TRBV12-4 to TRBJ2-5, with TRBD2 matching over 9 bases. This CDR3 spans 16 amino acids. Losses at the gene ends were 6 bases for V and 5 bases for J; bases not matched to a gene: 13. The CDR3 here is CASRLGAGGPYETQYF. The CDR3 region has the DNA TGTGCCAGCAGACTGGGGGCGGGGGGGCCTTATGAGACCCAGTACTTC.

The rearrangement uses TRBV15 and TRBJ2-1; D may match TRBD1 or TRBD2 (5 bases each). CDR3 length equals 14 residues. Germline-derived CDR1 and CDR2 are LNHNV and YYDKDF (reference sequence). V lost 1 base and J lost 7, with 11 bases in between. The CDR3 reads CATSRAEGNNEQFF. The CDR3 nucleotides are TGTGCCACCAGCAGAGCAGAGGGGAATAATGAGCAGTTCTTC.

The rearrangement links TRBV7-9 to TRBJ2-3; D is possibly TRBD1 (5 bases). Between the trimmed V and J ends, which lost 1 base and 5 bases, there was a span of 13 bases. The length of the CDR3 is 15 residues. Germline-derived CDR1 and CDR2 are SEHNR and FQNEAQ (reference sequence). The CDR3 here is CASSLVGRAEDTQYF. DNA for the CDR3: TGTGCCAGCAGCTTAGTGGGCAGGGCTGAAGATACGCAGTATTTT.